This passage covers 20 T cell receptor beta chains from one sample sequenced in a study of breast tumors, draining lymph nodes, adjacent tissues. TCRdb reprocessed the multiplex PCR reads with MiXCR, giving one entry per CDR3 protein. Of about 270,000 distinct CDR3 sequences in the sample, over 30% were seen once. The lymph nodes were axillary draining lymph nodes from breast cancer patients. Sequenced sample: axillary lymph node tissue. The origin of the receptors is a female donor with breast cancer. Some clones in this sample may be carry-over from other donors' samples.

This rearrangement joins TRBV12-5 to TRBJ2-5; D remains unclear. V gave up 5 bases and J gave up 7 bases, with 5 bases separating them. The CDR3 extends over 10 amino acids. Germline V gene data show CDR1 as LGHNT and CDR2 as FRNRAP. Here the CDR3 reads CASGPRTQYF. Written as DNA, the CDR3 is TGTGCTAGTGGTCCGAGGACCCAGTACTTC.

The CDR3: CASRGTSGTGKSSPLHF. The DNA of the CDR3 is TGCGCCAGCAGGGGGACTAGCGGGACAGGGAAGAGTTCACCCCTCCACTTT. The rearrangement links TRBV10-2 to TRBJ1-6; 9 bases are a match to TRBD1. After removal of 6 bases from V and 9 bases from J, the junction contained 15 bases not matched to a gene. The CDR3 is made up of 17 amino acids. Germline CDR1 is WSHSY and CDR2 is SAAADI.

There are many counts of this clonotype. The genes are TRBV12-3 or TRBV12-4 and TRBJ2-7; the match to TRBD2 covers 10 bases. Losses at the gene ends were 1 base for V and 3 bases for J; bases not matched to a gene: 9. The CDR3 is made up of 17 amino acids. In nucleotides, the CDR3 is TGTGCCAGCAGTTTAGGGCCCTCTAGCGGGAGCGTCTACGAGCAGTACTTC. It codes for CASSLGPSSGSVYEQYF.

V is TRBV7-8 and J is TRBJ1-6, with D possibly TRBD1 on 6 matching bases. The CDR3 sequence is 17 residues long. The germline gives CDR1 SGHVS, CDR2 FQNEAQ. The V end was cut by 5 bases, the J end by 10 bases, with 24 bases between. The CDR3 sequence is CASSHREVAGGASPLHF. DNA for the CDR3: TGTGCCAGCAGCCATAGGGAGGTGGCGGGGGGGGCCTCACCCCTCCACTTT. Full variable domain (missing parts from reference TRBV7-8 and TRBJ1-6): GAGVSQSPRYKVAKRGQDVALRCDPISGHVSLFWYQQALGQGPEFLTYFQNEAQLDKSGLPSDRFFAERPEGSVSTLKIQRTQQEDSAVYLCASSHREVAGGASPLHFGNGTRLTVT.

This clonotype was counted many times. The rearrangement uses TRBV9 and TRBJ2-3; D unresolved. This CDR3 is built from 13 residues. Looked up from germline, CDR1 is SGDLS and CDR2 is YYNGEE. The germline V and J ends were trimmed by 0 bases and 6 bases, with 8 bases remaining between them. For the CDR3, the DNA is TGTGCCAGCAGCGTAGCCCTATTGGATACGCAGTATTTT. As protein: CASSVALLDTQYF. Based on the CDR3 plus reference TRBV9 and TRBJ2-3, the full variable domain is DSGVTQTPKHLITATGQRVTLRCSPRSGDLSVYWYQQSLDQGLQFLIQYYNGEERAKGNILERFSAQQFPDLHSELNLSSLELGDSALYFCASSVALLDTQYFGPGTRLTVL.

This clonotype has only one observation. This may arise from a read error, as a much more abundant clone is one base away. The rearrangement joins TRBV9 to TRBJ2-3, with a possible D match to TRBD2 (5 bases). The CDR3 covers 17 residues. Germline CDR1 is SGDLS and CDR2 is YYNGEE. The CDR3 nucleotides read TGTGTCAGCAGCTTAGAAAGTTGGAGCGGCCTTTCCGATACGCAGTATTTT. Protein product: CVSSLESWSGLSDTQYF.

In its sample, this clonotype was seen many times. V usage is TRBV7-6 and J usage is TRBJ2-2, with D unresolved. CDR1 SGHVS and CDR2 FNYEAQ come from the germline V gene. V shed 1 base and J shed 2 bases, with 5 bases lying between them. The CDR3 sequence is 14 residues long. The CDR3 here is CASSLEGNTGELFF. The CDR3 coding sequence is TGTGCCAGCAGCTTAGAGGGCAACACCGGGGAGCTGTTTTTT.

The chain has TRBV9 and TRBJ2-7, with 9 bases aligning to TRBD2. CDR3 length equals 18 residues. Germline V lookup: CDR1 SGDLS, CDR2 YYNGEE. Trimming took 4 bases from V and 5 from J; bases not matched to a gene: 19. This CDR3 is CASSTPGTTGGRVDEQYF. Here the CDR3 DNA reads TGTGCCAGCAGCACTCCGGGAACAACTGGCGGGAGGGTCGACGAGCAGTACTTC.

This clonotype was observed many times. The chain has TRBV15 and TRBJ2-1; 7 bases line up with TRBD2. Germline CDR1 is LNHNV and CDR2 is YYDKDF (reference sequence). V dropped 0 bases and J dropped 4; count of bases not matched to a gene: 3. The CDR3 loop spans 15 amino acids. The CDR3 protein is CATSRDSLAYNEQFF. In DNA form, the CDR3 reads TGTGCCACCAGCAGAGATTCACTAGCGTACAATGAGCAGTTCTTC.

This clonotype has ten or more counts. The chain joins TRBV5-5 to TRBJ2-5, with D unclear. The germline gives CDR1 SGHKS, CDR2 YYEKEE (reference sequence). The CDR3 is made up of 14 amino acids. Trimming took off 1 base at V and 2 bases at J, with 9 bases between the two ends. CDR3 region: CASSLYPEQETQYF. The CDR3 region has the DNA TGTGCCAGCAGCTTGTATCCGGAACAAGAGACCCAGTACTTC.

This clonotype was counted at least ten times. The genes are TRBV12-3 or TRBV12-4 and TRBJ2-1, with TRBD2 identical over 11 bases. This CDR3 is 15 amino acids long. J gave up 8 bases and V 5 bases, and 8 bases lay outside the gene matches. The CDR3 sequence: CASSRSGRALDEQFF. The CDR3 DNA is TGTGCCAGCAGTCGTAGCGGGAGGGCGTTGGATGAGCAGTTCTTC.

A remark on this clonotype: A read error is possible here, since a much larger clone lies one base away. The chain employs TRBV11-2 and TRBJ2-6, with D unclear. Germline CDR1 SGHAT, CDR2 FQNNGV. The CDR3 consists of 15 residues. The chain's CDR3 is CASSPTISAANVLTF. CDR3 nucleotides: TGTGCCAGCAGCCCCACAATATCTGCGGCCAACGTCCTGACTTTC.

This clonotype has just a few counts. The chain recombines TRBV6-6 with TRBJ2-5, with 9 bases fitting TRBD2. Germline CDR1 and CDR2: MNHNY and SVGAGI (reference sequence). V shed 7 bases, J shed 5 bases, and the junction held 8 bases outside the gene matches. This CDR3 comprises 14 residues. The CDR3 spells CASKKAGGGETQYF. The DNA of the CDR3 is TGTGCCAGCAAAAAAGCGGGAGGTGGGGAGACCCAGTACTTC.

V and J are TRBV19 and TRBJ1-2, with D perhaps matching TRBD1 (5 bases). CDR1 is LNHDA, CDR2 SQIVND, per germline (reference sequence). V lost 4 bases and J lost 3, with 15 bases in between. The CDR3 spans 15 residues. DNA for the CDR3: TGTGCCAGTAGTACTTCGACCCCCAGGGACTATGGCTACACCTTC. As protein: CASSTSTPRDYGYTF.

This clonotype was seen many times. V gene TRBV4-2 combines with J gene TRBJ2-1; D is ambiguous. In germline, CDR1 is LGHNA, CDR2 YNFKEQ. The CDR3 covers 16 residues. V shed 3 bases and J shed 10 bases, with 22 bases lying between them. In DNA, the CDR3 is TGTGCCAGCAGCCAGCGAGTAGCCCTACGACGCGAGGAGCAGTTCTTC. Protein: CASSQRVALRREEQFF.

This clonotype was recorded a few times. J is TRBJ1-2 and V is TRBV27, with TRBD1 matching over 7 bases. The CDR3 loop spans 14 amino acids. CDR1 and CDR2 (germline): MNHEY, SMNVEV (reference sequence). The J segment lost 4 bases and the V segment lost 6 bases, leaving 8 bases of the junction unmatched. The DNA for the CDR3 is TGTGCCAGCAGGCCAACAGGGGTCGGCTATGGCTACACCTTC. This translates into CASRPTGVGYGYTF.

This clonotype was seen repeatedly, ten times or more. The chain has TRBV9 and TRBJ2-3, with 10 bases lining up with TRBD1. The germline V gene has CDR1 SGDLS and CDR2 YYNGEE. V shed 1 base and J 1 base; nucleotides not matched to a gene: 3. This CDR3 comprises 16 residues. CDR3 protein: CASSVTTGGGTDTQYF. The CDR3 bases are TGTGCCAGCAGCGTAACGACAGGGGGCGGCACAGATACGCAGTATTTT.

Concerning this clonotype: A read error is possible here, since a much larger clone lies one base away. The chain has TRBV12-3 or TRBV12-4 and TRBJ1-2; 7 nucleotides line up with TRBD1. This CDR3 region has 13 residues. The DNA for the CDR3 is TGTGCCAGCAGTATGACACAGGGGAGAGAGACCGCCTTC. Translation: CASSMTQGRETAF.

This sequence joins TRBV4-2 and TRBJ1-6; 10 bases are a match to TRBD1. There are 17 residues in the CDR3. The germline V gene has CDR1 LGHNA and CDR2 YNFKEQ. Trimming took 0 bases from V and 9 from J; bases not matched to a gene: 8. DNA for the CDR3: TGTGCCAGCAGCCAAGAGAGACAGGGGGCGAAATTTTCACCCCTCCACTTT. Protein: CASSQERQGAKFSPLHF.

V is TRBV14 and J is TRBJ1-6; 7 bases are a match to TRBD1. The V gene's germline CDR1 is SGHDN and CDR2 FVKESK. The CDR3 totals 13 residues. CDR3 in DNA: TGTGCTAGAGTAGGGACAGCTAGTTCACCCCTCCACTTT. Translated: CARVGTASSPLHF. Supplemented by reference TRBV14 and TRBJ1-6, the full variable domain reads EAGVTQFPSHSVIEKGQTVTLRCDPISGHDNLYWYRRVMGKEIKFLLHFVKESKQDESGMPNNRFLAERTGGTYSTLKVQPAELEDSGVYFCARVGTASSPLHFGNGTRLTVT.